This TCR beta chain was documented in a study of cytomegalovirus exposure and HLA in healthy donors. Study overall: A data release that came early held roughly 80 million unique TCRs from HLA-typed donors.

60 Vbeta and 13 Jbeta primers were used in PCR. Per the original methods: Per a later analysis, the number of unique TCR beta chains was some 82 million, of which around 9.9 million were shared. Using immunoSEQ multiplex PCR, the repertoire was profiled, and TCRdb retains in-frame clones only, with some absent. V, J and clone size reflect that table, while D and trimming were determined from the DNA. The data show about 130,000 clones, 82% seen once. Germline CDR1 and CDR2: SGHKS and YYEKEE (reference sequence). This CDR3 has 16 amino acids. Trimming removed 0 bases from V and 4 bases from J; junction bases left unmatched: 6.

The chain carries TRBV5-5 and TRBJ2-7; 11 nucleotides line up with TRBD2. Sample: PBMCs. The clonotype comes from a boy younger than 18 in good health and CMV-seronegative. Here the CDR3 reads CASSLVLLAGVYEQYF. The CDR3 region has the DNA TGTGCCAGCAGCTTGGTCTTACTAGCGGGGGTTTACGAGCAGTACTTC.